Each of the 17 T cell receptor beta chains below was sequenced from the same sample in a study of molecular identifiers for immune sequencing clone quantification. TCRdb re-analysed the PCR reads in MiXCR, keeping a single row per CDR3 protein. The sample shows 490,000 or so distinct CDR3 sequences, approximately 25% of them seen only once. The sequencing input was naive CD8+ T cells from blood, with Jurkat cell RNA spiked in. The subset is: FACS-sorted CD8+CD4-CCR7+CD45RA+ naive T cells. Every receptor here comes from a human donor in good health. Some libraries in this study had Jurkat cell RNA spiked in.

The chain is built from TRBV12-3 or TRBV12-4 and TRBJ1-5; D is unresolved. This CDR3 spans 16 amino acids. Trimming pared 8 bases from V and 7 bases from J, leaving 24 bases between. This CDR3 is CASGHGLASGLQPQHF. For the CDR3, the DNA is TGTGCCAGCGGCCATGGCTTGGCTTCCGGGTTGCAGCCCCAGCATTTT.

The rearrangement uses TRBV5-8 and TRBJ2-5; TRBD2 matches at 8 bases. This CDR3 has 15 residues. Trimming at V came to 2 bases and at J to 0 bases, leaving 3 bases not matched to a gene. From germline, CDR1 is SGHTS and CDR2 YDEGEE. For the CDR3, the DNA is TGTGCCAGCAGCTTCGGCGGGGGGAACCAAGAGACCCAGTACTTC. Amino acids: CASSFGGGNQETQYF.

In its sample, this clonotype was seen many times. The gene calls are TRBV30 and TRBJ2-3; possibly TRBD1 or TRBD2 for D (5 bases each). The CDR3 length is 13 residues. Trimming removed 3 bases from V and 4 bases from J, with 11 bases in between. The germline CDR1 and CDR2 sequences are GTSNPN and SVGIG (reference sequence). The CDR3 DNA follows: TGTGCCTGGAGCCCCGGGACGGCAGATACGCAGTATTTT. Translating gives CAWSPGTADTQYF.

This clonotype came up a few times. V and J are TRBV6-2 or TRBV6-3 and TRBJ1-5; no clear D. The germline V and J ends were trimmed by 3 bases and 4 bases, with 13 bases remaining between them. The CDR3 is made up of 15 amino acids. CDR1 is MNHEY, CDR2 SVGEGT, per germline. For the CDR3, the DNA is TGTGCCAGCAGTTATATTGAGAGAGTAAATCAGCCCCAGCATTTT. Protein sequence: CASSYIERVNQPQHF.

J is TRBJ1-5 and V is TRBV7-2; D is undetermined. CDR3 length: 12 residues. V dropped 2 bases and J dropped 6 bases, with 5 bases sitting between them. Germline loops: CDR1 SGHTA, CDR2 FQGNSA. Written as DNA, the CDR3 is TGTGCCAGCAGCTTATGGGCTCAGCCCCAGCATTTT. This encodes CASSLWAQPQHF. Supplemented by reference TRBV7-2 and TRBJ1-5, the full variable domain reads GAGVSQSPSNKVTEKGKDVELRCDPISGHTALYWYRQSLGQGLEFLIYFQGNSAPDKSGLPSDRFSAERTGGSVSTLTIQRTQQEDSAVYLCASSLWAQPQHFGDGTRLSIL.

As for this clonotype: Possible read error: a much larger clone is one base away. The chain links TRBV4-3 to TRBJ1-1, with D possibly TRBD1 on 6 matching bases. The CDR3 has 16 residues. Germline loops: CDR1 LGHNA, CDR2 YSLEER. CDR3 residues: CAGSQGLRGLNTEAFF. In nucleotides, the CDR3 is TGCGCCGGCAGCCAAGGTCTGCGGGGGCTGAACACTGAAGCTTTCTTT.

This clonotype was counted at least ten times. This chain links TRBV7-9 with TRBJ2-3; 13 nucleotides agree with TRBD2. Trimming removed 5 bases from V and 6 bases from J; junction bases left unmatched: 14. Per the germline V gene, CDR1 is SEHNR and CDR2 is FQNEAQ (reference sequence). There are 18 residues in the CDR3. In DNA form, the CDR3 reads TGTGCCAGCAGCCATAAAAGTGGACTAGCGGGAGAGGAGGATACGCAGTATTTT. Its protein product is CASSHKSGLAGEEDTQYF.

This clonotype has just a few counts. This chain links TRBV2 with TRBJ2-1, with 11 positions matching TRBD2. The CDR3 loop spans 16 amino acids. Germline V gene lookup returns CDR1 SNHLY and CDR2 FYNNEI. Trimming cost V 10 bases and J 6 bases; bases outside gene matches: 14. The CDR3 DNA sequence: TGTGCCACCCAGAGGGTGTCGCTAGCGGGAGGCAATGAGCAGTTCTTC. This gives the protein CATQRVSLAGGNEQFF.

The chain recombines TRBV7-9 with TRBJ2-1, with 9 bases aligning to TRBD2. This CDR3 has 17 residues. The ends lost 5 bases at V and 8 bases at J; junction bases unmatched: 16. Per germline, CDR1 SEHNR and CDR2 FQNEAQ (reference sequence). The CDR3 nucleotides read TGTGCCAGCAGCCCACCCCGGTTTAGCGGGAGTATCGATGAGCAGTTCTTC. Encoded protein: CASSPPRFSGSIDEQFF.

This clonotype appeared a few times. The chain recombines TRBV27 with TRBJ1-2; a possible D gene is TRBD1 (6 bases). The CDR3 totals 14 residues. V was trimmed by 6 bases and J by 2 bases, leaving 13 bases between them. Per the germline V gene, CDR1 is MNHEY and CDR2 is SMNVEV (reference sequence). CDR3 sequence reads: CASRNVGTNYGYTF. In DNA, the CDR3 is TGTGCCAGCAGAAACGTAGGGACAAACTATGGCTACACCTTC.

This clonotype was detected a few times. The chain joins TRBV28 to TRBJ2-7, with 11 bases fitting TRBD2. V dropped 3 bases and J dropped 0; count of bases not matched to a gene: 4. CDR1 is MDHEN, CDR2 SYDVKM, per germline. There are 16 residues in the CDR3. The CDR3 loop reads CASSLHLAGGSYEQYF. The CDR3 nucleotides are TGTGCCAGCAGTTTGCATCTAGCGGGAGGCTCCTACGAGCAGTACTTC.

This chain connects TRBV14 to TRBJ2-3; no firm D call. V was cut by 0 bases and J by 2 bases, with 6 bases left in between. Germline CDR1 and CDR2: SGHDN and FVKESK. The CDR3 is 14 amino acids. CDR3: CASSQDSPTDTQYF. The CDR3 coding sequence is TGTGCCAGCAGCCAAGACTCTCCCACAGATACGCAGTATTTT.

This chain uses TRBV6-5 with TRBJ1-4; D ambiguous. Germline CDR1 reads MNHEY; CDR2 reads SVGAGI. The CDR3 runs 14 residues. Trimming took off 2 bases at V and 6 bases at J, with 10 bases between the two ends. CDR3 sequence: CASSYVEGDEKLFF. Written as DNA, the CDR3 is TGTGCCAGCAGTTACGTGGAGGGAGATGAAAAACTGTTTTTT.

The chain uses TRBV3-1 and TRBJ2-7, with a weak D call TRBD1 (6 bases). Trimming removed 0 bases at V and 0 bases at J, with 15 bases between. The CDR3 sequence is 17 residues long. The germline V gene encodes CDR1 LGHDT and CDR2 YNNKEL (reference sequence). CDR3 DNA sequence: TGTGCCAGCAGCCAAGATGGCCTCGGACAGTCCTCCTACGAGCAGTACTTC. Residues: CASSQDGLGQSSYEQYF.

The chain is built from TRBV11-3 and TRBJ2-1; TRBD2 matches 7 bases. The CDR3 has 16 residues. The ends lost 1 base at V and 0 bases at J; junction bases unmatched: 3. Germline V lookup: CDR1 SGHNT, CDR2 YENEEA. CDR3 coding DNA: TGTGCCAGCAGCTTAGTAGCGGGCCCCTCCTACAATGAGCAGTTCTTC. Translating gives CASSLVAGPSYNEQFF.

This clonotype came up a few times. V gene TRBV20-1 combines with J gene TRBJ2-7, with TRBD1 as a possible D gene (5 bases). This CDR3 comprises 13 residues. CDR1 is DFQATT, CDR2 SNEGSKA, per germline (reference sequence). V was shortened by 7 bases and J by 0 bases, with 13 bases between the two germline ends. The CDR3 reads CSVLRVSSYEQYF. The CDR3 DNA sequence: TGCAGTGTTCTCAGGGTCAGCTCCTACGAGCAGTACTTC.

This clonotype has only one observation. The gene calls are TRBV6-2 or TRBV6-3 and TRBJ1-1, with D maybe TRBD1 (6 bases). Germline CDR1 is MNHEY and CDR2 is SVGEGT. The ends were cut back, 1 base at V and 2 bases at J, with 14 bases in the middle. The CDR3 consists of 16 residues. The CDR3, as DNA: TGTGCCAGCAGTTACTTGGGACAAACCCCTAACACTGAAGCTTTCTTT. Translated, it gives CASSYLGQTPNTEAFF.